One and the same sample provided the 14 T cell receptor beta chains below, sequenced in a study of blood T cell repertoires in COVID-19. The protocol was immunoSEQ multiplex PCR, while the TCRdb copy is restricted to in-frame clones and leaves out a portion. This sample has fewer than 50,000 clones, with approximately 90% found just once. Source material: peripheral blood. The source of these receptors is a man over 45 with active COVID-19.

The gene calls are TRBV19 and TRBJ2-3, with unresolved D. Trimming cost V 1 base and J 5 bases, with 10 bases left between them. This CDR3 comprises 14 residues. Germline-derived CDR1 and CDR2 are LNHDA and SQIVND (reference sequence). CDR3 sequence: CASSIASFGDTQYF. The CDR3 region has the DNA TGTGCCAGTAGTATAGCGTCCTTCGGAGATACGCAGTATTTT.

This chain uses TRBV6-1 with TRBJ1-2, with 7 bases aligning to TRBD1. Germline V gene sequence: CDR1 MNHNS, CDR2 SASEGT. V dropped 3 bases and J dropped 3; count of bases not matched to a gene: 7. The CDR3 is 15 amino acids. In DNA form, the CDR3 reads TGTGCCAGCAGTGACCGGGACAGAGGGGACTATGGCTACACCTTC. It is translated as CASSDRDRGDYGYTF.

A note on this clone: Additional DNA sequences in this sample encode the identical CDR3. The chain employs TRBV5-1 and TRBJ2-7, with D tentatively TRBD2 (5 bases). The CDR3 spans 13 residues. CDR1 is SGHRS and CDR2 is YFSETQ in the germline V gene. V was cut by 4 bases and J by 2 bases, with 10 bases left in between. In nucleotides, the CDR3 is TGCGCCAGCAGCCTGGACTCCACCTACGAGCAGTACTTC. This codes for CASSLDSTYEQYF. Using reference TRBV5-1 and TRBJ2-7 for the parts outside the CDR3, the full variable domain is KAGVTQTPRYLIKTRGQQVTLSCSPISGHRSVSWYQQTPGQGLQFLFEYFSETQRNKGNFPGRFSGRQFSNSRSEMNVSTLELGDSALYLCASSLDSTYEQYFGPGTRLTVT.

The gene calls are TRBV19 and TRBJ2-5; 7 nucleotides line up with TRBD1. The V gene's germline CDR1 is LNHDA and CDR2 SQIVND (reference sequence). This CDR3 has 13 residues. V lost 4 bases, J lost 2 bases, and 1 base stayed unmatched. Here the CDR3 reads CASSRTGQETQYF. The CDR3 DNA reads as TGTGCCAGTAGTAGGACAGGACAAGAGACCCAGTACTTC.

The CDR3 bases are TGTGCCAGCAGAGGGACAAGTATGAACACTGAAGCTTTCTTT. As protein: CASRGTSMNTEAFF. The chain links TRBV2 to TRBJ1-1; TRBD1 is a possible D gene (6 bases). CDR3 length equals 14 residues. Germline CDR1 reads SNHLY; CDR2 reads FYNNEI. The germline V and J ends were trimmed by 6 bases and 0 bases, with 11 bases remaining between them.

This chain links TRBV7-2 with TRBJ2-3; perhaps TRBD1 as D (5 bases). Trimming removed 0 bases from V and 5 bases from J, with 9 bases in between. Germline loops: CDR1 SGHTA, CDR2 FQGNSA. This CDR3 comprises 14 residues. This CDR3 reads CASSLARTLDTQYF. In DNA form, the CDR3 reads TGTGCCAGCAGCTTAGCGCGGACATTAGATACGCAGTATTTT.

A word on this clone: A read error may account for a junction end that differs from germline. V usage is TRBV15 and J usage is TRBJ1-1, with D unclear. Germline V gene data show CDR1 as LNHNV and CDR2 as YYDKDF (reference sequence). The CDR3 totals 15 residues. The CDR3 sequence is CATSRGRPGNPEAFF. For the CDR3, the DNA is TGTGCCACCAGCAGAGGCCGCCCCGGGAACCCTGAAGCTTTCTTT.

The V gene is TRBV14, the J gene TRBJ1-4, with D possibly being TRBD1 (6 bases). Germline-derived CDR1 and CDR2 are SGHDN and FVKESK. V was pared by 3 bases and J by 4 bases, with 12 bases between. The CDR3 contains 15 residues. In DNA form, the CDR3 reads TGTGCCAGCAGCCAGAGACAGGAGATTAATGAAAAACTGTTTTTT. This gives the protein CASSQRQEINEKLFF.

This sequence joins TRBV10-2 and TRBJ2-7; the match to TRBD1 covers 9 bases. Trimming cost V 7 bases and J 7 bases; bases outside gene matches: 5. Germline CDR1 is WSHSY and CDR2 is SAAADI. The CDR3 consists of 12 residues. The CDR3 is CASKQGAGEQYF. The CDR3 bases are TGCGCCAGCAAACAGGGGGCAGGGGAGCAGTACTTC.

This clone was counted a few times. The chain links TRBV27 to TRBJ2-7, with D possibly being TRBD1 (6 bases). Looked up from germline, CDR1 is MNHEY and CDR2 is SMNVEV (reference sequence). The CDR3 has 14 amino acids. V dropped 6 bases and J dropped 1 base, with 13 bases sitting between them. The CDR3 sequence is CASRGGILSYEQYF. For the CDR3, the DNA is TGTGCCAGCAGAGGGGGAATTTTGTCCTACGAGCAGTACTTC.

This chain joins TRBV4-1 and TRBJ2-7; possibly TRBD1 for D (5 bases). The germline CDR1 and CDR2 sequences are MGHRA and YSYEKL. The CDR3 runs 12 residues. V lost 8 bases, J lost 4 bases, and 12 bases lay in between. The CDR3 region has the DNA TGCGCCAGCTATACCAGGGTTTACGAGCAGTACTTC. Residues: CASYTRVYEQYF.

The rearrangement links TRBV10-1 to TRBJ2-7; tentatively, D is TRBD1 (6 bases). CDR1 is WNHNN and CDR2 is SYGVQD in the germline V gene (reference sequence). Deletions cut 6 bases from V and 5 bases from J, with 14 bases between. This CDR3 is built from 13 residues. As DNA, the CDR3 is TGCGCCAGCAGCCTGAGGGGGAGCGACGAGCAGTACTTC. This sequence encodes CASSLRGSDEQYF.

The DNA of the CDR3 is TGTGCCAGCAGCTTGGGAGAAACAGGGGGGGGCACTGAAGCTTTCTTT. Translation: CASSLGETGGGTEAFF. The chain combines TRBV5-4 with TRBJ1-1; TRBD1 matches at 8 bases. The length of the CDR3 is 16 residues. The junction had 8 bases not matched to a gene; V was cut back by 0 bases and J by 4 bases. Germline V gene data show CDR1 as SGHNT and CDR2 as YYREEE (reference sequence).

The chain has TRBV7-8 and TRBJ2-5; D is undetermined. Germline lookup yields CDR1 SGHVS and CDR2 FQNEAQ. The V gene lost 5 bases and the J gene lost 5 bases, with 6 bases spanning the gap. The CDR3 is 11 amino acids. The CDR3 here is CASSLQETQYF. For the CDR3, the DNA is TGTGCCAGCAGCCTTCAGGAGACCCAGTACTTC.